One sample yielded the 30 T cell receptor beta chains listed below, sequenced in a study of early T cells in non-severe SARS-CoV-2 infection. A single record per CDR3 protein comes from TCRdb applying MiXCR to the 5' RACE reads. The table shows tens of thousands of distinct CDR3 sequences, with 6% to 7% occurring only once. Source material: whole blood. The receptors stem from an adult who was a healthcare worker with PCR-confirmed SARS-CoV-2 infection or an uninfected control (not recorded which).

The table lists this clonotype with many counts. CDR3: CARGRLDSELAKNIQYF. Written as DNA, the CDR3 is TGTGCCAGGGGGAGACTAGATAGCGAACTAGCCAAAAACATTCAGTACTTC. The rearrangement joins TRBV25-1 to TRBJ2-4; a possible D gene is TRBD2 (6 bases). The germline V gene encodes CDR1 MGHDK and CDR2 SYGVNS. V was shortened by 9 bases and J by 0 bases, with 21 bases between the two germline ends. This CDR3 spans 17 amino acids.

CDR3 residues: CASSPGLADYEQYF. In nucleotides, the CDR3 is TGTGCCAGCAGCCCGGGACTAGCGGACTACGAGCAGTACTTC. The chain has TRBV7-2 and TRBJ2-7, with 11 bases identical to TRBD2. CDR3 length: 14 residues. CDR1 is SGHTA, CDR2 FQGNSA, per germline. Trimming at V came to 5 bases and at J to 3 bases, leaving 3 bases not matched to a gene.

The chain has TRBV29-1 and TRBJ2-3; no firm D call. Germline V gene data show CDR1 as SQVTM and CDR2 as ANQGSEA. Trimming left V 7 bases short and J 1 base short, with 9 bases between. The length of the CDR3 is 12 residues. CDR3 region: CSGVGGTDTQYF. The CDR3 DNA reads as TGCAGCGGAGTTGGTGGCACAGATACGCAGTATTTT.

This clonotype has a handful of counts. For the CDR3, the DNA is TGCAGTGCTAGAGGGGGGATGCGTAATTCACCCCTCCACTTT. The encoded protein is CSARGGMRNSPLHF. The chain employs TRBV20-1 and TRBJ1-6; perhaps TRBD1 as D (5 bases). CDR1 is DFQATT and CDR2 is SNEGSKA in the germline V gene (reference sequence). The CDR3 runs 14 residues. Trimming took 1 base from V and 6 from J, leaving 10 bases between them.

This clonotype was detected many times. This chain uses TRBV6-4 with TRBJ2-1; TRBD2 matches 12 bases. Trimming at V came to 6 bases and at J to 8 bases, leaving 11 bases not matched to a gene. The CDR3 covers 16 residues. Germline loops: CDR1 MRHNA, CDR2 SNTAGT. This chain's CDR3 is CASSRLAGASVDEQFF. CDR3 nucleotide sequence: TGTGCCAGCAGCAGACTAGCGGGAGCTTCGGTCGATGAGCAGTTCTTC.

This clonotype was recorded a few times. The chain is built from TRBV30 and TRBJ1-5, with 10 bases that match TRBD1. This CDR3 has 16 residues. The trim removed 2 bases at V and 5 bases at J, leaving 9 bases unmatched. The V gene's germline CDR1 is GTSNPN and CDR2 SVGIG (reference sequence). The CDR3 nucleotides are TGTGCCTGGAGTAACCGGGACAGGGGAATTCATCAGCCCCAGCATTTT. This translates into CAWSNRDRGIHQPQHF.

The rearrangement links TRBV6-1 to TRBJ1-2; D remains ambiguous. The V gene's germline CDR1 is MNHNS and CDR2 SASEGT. This CDR3 contains 13 residues. V lost 4 bases and J lost 0, with 6 bases in between. This CDR3 reads CASSVRSNYGYTF. Here the CDR3 DNA reads TGTGCCAGCAGTGTTCGATCTAACTATGGCTACACCTTC.

The chain is built from TRBV6-1 and TRBJ1-4; no clear D gene. V lost 2 bases and J 8 bases, leaving 15 bases between the germline ends. The germline CDR1 and CDR2 sequences are MNHNS and SASEGT. The CDR3 has 15 residues. As DNA, the CDR3 is TGTGCCAGCAGTGAAAGGCCCTCGCCTAGGGAAAAACTGTTTTTT. The encoded protein is CASSERPSPREKLFF.

The V and J genes are TRBV10-2 and TRBJ2-5; the D gene is possibly TRBD1 (6 bases). Germline V CDR1 and CDR2: WSHSY, SAAADI. V gave up 0 bases and J gave up 4 bases, with 12 bases separating them. The CDR3 covers 15 residues. CDR3 sequence reads: CASSESQQGSETQYF. CDR3 nucleotide sequence: TGCGCCAGCAGTGAGTCGCAACAGGGATCAGAGACCCAGTACTTC.

This clonotype turned up a few times. The chain recombines TRBV5-1 with TRBJ1-1; TRBD1 might be the D (5 bases). Looked up from germline, CDR1 is SGHRS and CDR2 is YFSETQ. The germline V and J ends were trimmed by 5 bases and 5 bases, with 16 bases remaining between them. The CDR3 loop spans 14 amino acids. Here the CDR3 reads CASRQQREGTEAFF. CDR3 sequence (DNA): TGCGCCAGCAGACAACAGCGAGAGGGGACTGAAGCTTTCTTT.

J is TRBJ2-1 and V is TRBV5-4; D may be TRBD2 (5 bases). V lost 0 bases, J lost 8 bases, and 12 bases lay in between. The CDR3 has 14 amino acids. Looked up from germline, CDR1 is SGHNT and CDR2 is YYREEE (reference sequence). CDR3 nucleotides: TGTGCCAGCAGCTTGGTTACCGGGGTCCATGAGCAGTTCTTC. Protein: CASSLVTGVHEQFF.

This clonotype was recorded a few times. The chain carries TRBV20-1 and TRBJ2-7, with a tentative D call TRBD2 (6 bases). Germline loops: CDR1 DFQATT, CDR2 SNEGSKA (reference sequence). CDR3 length equals 14 residues. Trimming removed 3 bases from V and 2 bases from J, with 14 bases in between. The CDR3 sequence is CSARRLGGPYEQYF. The CDR3 DNA reads as TGCAGTGCTAGGAGATTGGGGGGACCCTACGAGCAGTACTTC.

Ten or more counts support this clonotype. The V and J genes are TRBV20-1 and TRBJ2-7; D possibly corresponds to TRBD2 (6 bases). The germline V gene encodes CDR1 DFQATT and CDR2 SNEGSKA (reference sequence). The CDR3 totals 13 residues. V gave up 6 bases and J gave up 3 bases, with 15 bases separating them. CDR3 DNA: TGCAGTGCGTCGGGAGTAAATCTCTACGAGCAGTACTTC. Translation: CSASGVNLYEQYF.

In this sample, this clonotype turned up many times. This chain uses TRBV5-1 with TRBJ2-1; TRBD2 matches 10 bases. The CDR3 is made up of 15 amino acids. With 3 bases clipped from V and 0 bases from J, the junction kept 0 bases outside the gene matches. Per the germline V gene, CDR1 is SGHRS and CDR2 is YFSETQ. CDR3 loop: CASSSSGGSYNEQFF. The CDR3 DNA follows: TGCGCCAGCAGCTCTAGCGGGGGCTCCTACAATGAGCAGTTCTTC.

This clonotype turned up a few times. As DNA, the CDR3 is TGTGCCAGCTCACCACTAGCGGGAGTAAATTACGAGCAGTACTTC. Its translation is CASSPLAGVNYEQYF. The genes are TRBV18 and TRBJ2-7; 9 nucleotides agree with TRBD2. V lost 1 base and J lost 4; bases outside the gene matches: 5. The CDR3 spans 15 residues. CDR1 KGHSH and CDR2 LQKENI come from the germline V gene. Variable domain in full (rest from reference TRBV18 and TRBJ2-7): NAGVMQNPRHLVRRRGQEARLRCSPMKGHSHVYWYRQLPEEGLKFMVYLQKENIIDESGMPKERFSAEFPKEGPSILRIQQVVRGDSAAYFCASSPLAGVNYEQYFGPGTRLTVT.

This clonotype was seen a few times. The chain is built from TRBV29-1 and TRBJ1-2; no reliable D call. V gave up 4 bases and J gave up 2 bases, with 8 bases separating them. Germline loops: CDR1 SQVTM, CDR2 ANQGSEA. This CDR3 has 12 amino acids. This CDR3 reads CSVAVVNYGYTF. As DNA, the CDR3 is TGCAGCGTTGCTGTAGTCAACTATGGCTACACCTTC. Full variable domain (outside the CDR3, taken from reference TRBV29-1 and TRBJ1-2): SAVISQKPSRDICQRGTSLTIQCQVDSQVTMMFWYRQQPGQSLTLIATANQGSEATYESGFVIDKFPISRPNLTFSTLTVSNMSPEDSSIYLCSVAVVNYGYTFGSGTRLTVV.

There are a few counts of this clonotype. V and J are TRBV5-4 and TRBJ2-7, with TRBD1 matching over 7 bases. CDR1 SGHNT and CDR2 YYREEE come from the germline V gene (reference sequence). V shed 0 bases and J 2 bases; nucleotides not matched to a gene: 11. The CDR3 loop spans 17 amino acids. Written as DNA, the CDR3 is TGTGCCAGCAGCTTGGCCGCGACAGGGTTTGGTACCTACGAGCAGTACTTC. Its protein is CASSLAATGFGTYEQYF. The entire variable domain, with the rest obtained from reference TRBV5-4 and TRBJ2-7, is as follows: ETGVTQSPTHLIKTRGQQVTLRCSSQSGHNTVSWYQQALGQGPQFIFQYYREEENGRGNFPPRFSGLQFPNYSSELNVNALELDDSALYLCASSLAATGFGTYEQYFGPGTRLTVT.

The chain carries TRBV7-9 and TRBJ2-3; 8 bases are shared with TRBD2. V shed 5 bases and J 2 bases; nucleotides not matched to a gene: 9. Germline assignment: CDR1 SEHNR and CDR2 FQNEAQ (reference sequence). The CDR3 consists of 16 residues. CDR3: CASSKSRSGNTDTQYF. The CDR3 nucleotides read TGTGCCAGCAGCAAGAGCCGTAGCGGGAACACAGATACGCAGTATTTT.

This clonotype was detected ten times or more. This chain links TRBV18 with TRBJ1-3, with D perhaps TRBD1 (6 bases). The germline gives CDR1 KGHSH, CDR2 LQKENI. The CDR3 covers 16 residues. Deletions cut 3 bases from V and 4 bases from J, with 16 bases between. The CDR3 coding sequence is TGTGCCAGCTCACCCCGGCAGGGGTTCGACGGAAACACCATATATTTT. As protein: CASSPRQGFDGNTIYF. The variable domain in full, completed from reference TRBV18 and TRBJ1-3, reads NAGVMQNPRHLVRRRGQEARLRCSPMKGHSHVYWYRQLPEEGLKFMVYLQKENIIDESGMPKERFSAEFPKEGPSILRIQQVVRGDSAAYFCASSPRQGFDGNTIYFGEGSWLTVV.

In its sample, this clonotype was seen many times. The rearrangement joins TRBV12-3 or TRBV12-4 to TRBJ2-1; D perhaps matches TRBD1 (6 bases). Between the trimmed V and J ends, which lost 7 bases and 15 bases, there was a span of 16 bases. The CDR3 is 11 amino acids. The CDR3 DNA reads as TGTGCCAGCACCCGGACAGAAACGAGGTTCTTC. Translation: CASTRTETRFF.

In this sample, this clonotype turned up a few times. V usage is TRBV20-1 and J usage is TRBJ2-5, with 8 bases matching TRBD2. The CDR3 is 14 residues long. V dropped 3 bases and J dropped 5; count of bases not matched to a gene: 8. CDR1 and CDR2 from the germline V gene are DFQATT and SNEGSKA (reference sequence). The CDR3 DNA sequence: TGCAGTGCTAGTGGCGGGACTAGGGGCGAGACCCAGTACTTC. Translated, it gives CSASGGTRGETQYF.

The chain uses TRBV27 and TRBJ2-4; 8 nucleotides align to TRBD2. CDR1 is MNHEY and CDR2 is SMNVEV in the germline V gene (reference sequence). With V trimmed by 5 bases and J by 6 bases, 9 bases remained unmatched. The CDR3 is made up of 15 amino acids. This CDR3 reads CASSPQAGAGNIQYF. In DNA form, the CDR3 reads TGTGCCAGCAGTCCCCAAGCGGGGGCCGGAAACATTCAGTACTTC.

This clonotype was detected many times. The chain has TRBV28 and TRBJ1-3; D is unclear. Between the trimmed V and J ends, which lost 3 bases and 1 base, there was a span of 7 bases. CDR1 and CDR2 (germline): MDHEN, SYDVKM. The CDR3 sequence is 14 residues long. The DNA of the CDR3 is TGTGCCAGCAGTTTCGGCAGGTCTGGAAACACCATATATTTT. It is translated as CASSFGRSGNTIYF.

The chain carries TRBV29-1 and TRBJ2-1, with D tentatively TRBD1 or TRBD2 (6 bases each). The CDR3 is made up of 12 amino acids. Trimming stripped 7 bases from V and 4 bases from J, with 11 bases between. Looked up from germline, CDR1 is SQVTM and CDR2 is ANQGSEA. This CDR3 reads CSARGGYNEQFF. The CDR3 nucleotides are TGCAGCGCCCGAGGGGGGTACAATGAGCAGTTCTTC.

This clonotype was picked up many times. The rearrangement uses TRBV25-1 and TRBJ2-7, with a possible D match to TRBD1 (7 bases). The CDR3 has 14 residues. Germline-derived CDR1 and CDR2 are MGHDK and SYGVNS. V gave up 7 bases and J gave up 3 bases, with 16 bases separating them. CDR3 in DNA: TGTGCCAGCACTTCGGGGGACAGTGACTACGAGCAGTACTTC. Its protein product is CASTSGDSDYEQYF.

This clonotype has just a few counts. This chain connects TRBV18 to TRBJ2-1; no reliable D call. CDR1 is KGHSH and CDR2 is LQKENI in the germline V gene. Trimming cost V 0 bases and J 6 bases, with 6 bases left between them. This CDR3 contains 13 residues. CDR3 coding DNA: TGTGCCAGCTCACCACCGCTGGCCAATGAGCAGTTCTTC. Its protein is CASSPPLANEQFF.

There are a few counts of this clonotype. The chain has TRBV5-1 and TRBJ2-1, with a weak D call TRBD1 (6 bases). V was clipped by 6 bases and J by 4 bases, with 17 bases between them. Germline V gives CDR1 SGHRS, CDR2 YFSETQ. The CDR3 spans 15 residues. This chain's CDR3 is CASTFRDTEYNEQFF. For the CDR3, the DNA is TGCGCCAGCACATTCCGGGACACCGAATACAATGAGCAGTTCTTC.

The chain is built from TRBV11-2 and TRBJ1-6; no reliable D call. The CDR3 has 17 amino acids. The germline V gene encodes CDR1 SGHAT and CDR2 FQNNGV. The V end was cut by 1 base, the J end by 10 bases, with 20 bases between. CDR3 amino acids: CASSLVVHRRIGSPLHF. The DNA for the CDR3 is TGTGCCAGCAGCTTAGTGGTTCACCGACGGATCGGGTCACCCCTCCACTTT.

This clonotype was observed a few times. The CDR3 DNA reads as TGTGCCAGCAGTCACAGGGGGAGCTCCTATAATTCACCCCTCCACTTT. As protein: CASSHRGSSYNSPLHF. The gene calls are TRBV6-5 and TRBJ1-6; 8 nucleotides align to TRBD1. CDR1 is MNHEY, CDR2 SVGAGI, per germline. J was trimmed by 0 bases and V by 5 bases; bases with no gene match: 3. The CDR3 length is 16 residues.

This clonotype was detected ten times or more. J is TRBJ1-1 and V is TRBV29-1, with 12 bases that match TRBD1. The CDR3 has 17 amino acids. The J segment lost 3 bases and the V segment lost 6 bases, leaving 14 bases of the junction unmatched. The germline gives CDR1 SQVTM, CDR2 ANQGSEA. In nucleotides, the CDR3 is TGCAGCGTAGACCCACCGGGACAGGGGGCGCGTGACACTGAAGCTTTCTTT. Translating it yields CSVDPPGQGARDTEAFF.